This TCR beta chain was obtained from a study of shared clonotypes between healthy human individuals. Study-level background: A donor's plate count was three for CD4 naive and three for CD4 memory; CD8 naive had two and CD8 memory one.

Data came from immunoSEQ multiplex PCR; TCRdb stores just in-frame clones and leaves some out. The sample has about 2.4 million clones; roughly 93% are singletons. Findings and caveats of the study: Shared across a few donors were around 4.7% of the naive CD4 clonotypes. An effect of sequencing depth on clonotype sharing among donors was expected.

The V gene's germline CDR1 is GTSNPN and CDR2 SVGIG (reference sequence). Deletions cut 3 bases from V and 2 bases from J, with 13 bases between. The CDR3 has 14 residues. A few counts support this clone. Antigen: not known. The split of CD4+ cells yielded CD45RA+ naive and CD45RA-negative memory subsets. This receptor was identified in a man aged 18 to 29 in good health. Some clones in this sample may be carry-over from other donors' samples. Sequencing was done on a sample of naive CD4+ T cells from PBMCs. Subset defined: CD45RA+ positively selected. V and J are TRBV30 and TRBJ1-2; tentatively, D is TRBD1 (5 bases). The CDR3 reads CAWSPLTGNYGYTF. The CDR3 DNA is TGTGCCTGGAGCCCCCTAACAGGAAACTATGGCTACACCTTC.